This T cell receptor beta chain was identified in a study of OX40 agonist ivuxolimab in advanced cancers. Across the whole study: The patients got ivuxolimab, which is an agonistic anti-OX40 (CD134) antibody. There were three patients with partial responses, one having hepatocellular carcinoma and two cutaneous melanoma.

The CDR3 has 13 amino acids. CDR1 and CDR2 from the germline V gene are LNHDA and SQIVND (reference sequence). Trimming stripped 7 bases from V and 1 base from J, with 9 bases between. Only in-frame clones appear in the TCRdb table, and some are missing; sequencing was by immunoSEQ multiplex PCR. Counted here are tens of thousands of clones, approximately 86% occurring once; the ten biggest clones make up roughly 2.7%. For this clone: Its antigen is unknown.

Study-wide results and caveats: At 0.1 to 3.0 mg/kg and by week 6, CD4+ and CD8+ T cells in the blood had expanded clonally. Fewer expanded clones were found on average in CD4+ than in CD8+ T cells.

This clonotype was sampled from an adult with an advanced solid tumor such as melanoma, head and neck, liver or kidney cancer. The starting material was CD4+ or CD8+ T cells sorted from blood, obtained in a trial of the OX40 agonist ivuxolimab. V is TRBV19 and J is TRBJ2-3, with D possibly being TRBD1 or TRBD2 (5 bases each). The CDR3 protein is CASTGRRTDTQYF. DNA for the CDR3: TGTGCCAGTACGGGGCGCCGCACAGATACGCAGTATTTT.